This passage covers 3 T cell receptor beta chains from one sample sequenced in a study of identical twins. MiXCR, run by TCRdb on the 5' RACE reads, gives a single entry per CDR3 protein. The sample has a few hundred thousand distinct CDR3 sequences, nearly 10% seen once. This same sample was also taken into another study, of yellow fever vaccine responses in identical twins.

The sample was PBMCs. These receptors were collected from a woman younger than 30 in good health.

This clonotype was picked up many times. The germline gene is not matched at one end of the junction; a read error may be the cause. The rearrangement uses TRBV5-1 and TRBJ1-6, with 8 bases lining up with TRBD1. Germline values: CDR1 SGHRS, CDR2 YFSETQ. This CDR3 has 16 residues. CDR3 sequence: CASSLADRGDHSPLHF. In DNA form, the CDR3 reads TGCGCCAGTAGCTTGGCCGACAGGGGAGATCATTCACCCCTCCACTTT. Combining the CDR3 with reference TRBV5-1 and TRBJ1-6 gives the whole variable domain KAGVTQTPRYLIKTRGQQVTLSCSPISGHRSVSWYQQTPGQGLQFLFEYFSETQRNKGNFPGRFSGRQFSNSRSEMNVSTLELGDSALYLCASSLADRGDHSPLHFGNGTRLTVT.

V usage is TRBV4-3 and J usage is TRBJ1-1; D unresolved. V gave up 0 bases and J gave up 7 bases, with 18 bases separating them. The CDR3 sequence is 16 residues long. Germline loops: CDR1 LGHNA, CDR2 YSLEER. The CDR3 DNA follows: TGCGCCAGCAGCCAAGATCATAGCGCGGCTGAGGATGAAGCTTTCTTT. It specifies CASSQDHSAAEDEAFF.

This clonotype was counted only a few times. V gene TRBV7-3 combines with J gene TRBJ2-1, with D possibly matching TRBD2 (6 bases). The CDR3 loop spans 14 amino acids. Germline V gives CDR1 SGHTA, CDR2 FQGTGA. Trimming stripped 4 bases from V and 8 bases from J, with 15 bases between. CDR3 loop: CASSSLAALHEQFF. CDR3 sequence (DNA): TGTGCCAGCAGCTCTTTAGCGGCGCTTCATGAGCAGTTCTTC.